This entry is about one T cell receptor beta chain. What it binds is unknown. Lactation, pregnancy, other autoimmune disease or uncontrolled infection excluded patients. Fresh peripheral blood, about 10 ml of it, supplied the PBMCs. Amplification of TCR beta CDR3 regions used RNA as the template. The TCR CDR3 first-round RT-PCR relied on the HTBI primer set. TCRdb re-analysed the multiplex PCR reads in MiXCR, keeping a single row per CDR3 protein. The sample includes approximately 600,000 distinct CDR3 sequences, roughly 16% seen only once; the top ten take approximately 3.8%. The data belong to a study of T cells in Graves' hyperthyroidism and ophthalmopathy. Losses at the gene ends were 5 bases for V and 0 bases for J; bases not matched to a gene: 5. This CDR3 contains 16 residues. Looked up from germline, CDR1 is KGHDR and CDR2 is SFDVKD. Findings and limits, study-wide: The model anticipated ophthalmopathy a median approximately 6.6 months pre-onset.

This chain links TRBV24-1 with TRBJ1-5, with 8 bases lining up with TRBD1. The sequenced material came from blood. This clonotype originated in a woman in her twenties or thirties with Graves' hyperthyroidism. CDR3 protein: CATSGDRGISNQPQHF. The CDR3 DNA is TGTGCCACCAGTGGCGACAGGGGAATTAGCAATCAGCCCCAGCATTTT.